Below, 18 T cell receptor beta chains from the same sample are listed, as sequenced in a study of blood T cell repertoires in COVID-19. Here immunoSEQ multiplex PCR was the method, and the copy in TCRdb shows in-frame clones only, minus some. Of 50,000 to 60,000 clones detected, about 89% appear once; the ten largest clones hold about 25%. Material: peripheral blood. The receptors were sampled from a human donor in a cohort sampled during active COVID-19.

The chain joins TRBV6-2 or TRBV6-3 to TRBJ2-5; TRBD2 matches at 8 bases. V shed 5 bases and J 2 bases; nucleotides not matched to a gene: 7. Germline-derived CDR1 and CDR2 are MNHEY and SVGEGT. This CDR3 spans 15 amino acids. The CDR3 DNA follows: TGTGCCAGCAGTACCCTCGGGGGGGAACAAGAGACCCAGTACTTC. Translation: CASSTLGGEQETQYF.

V and J are TRBV7-9 and TRBJ2-1, with D possibly matching TRBD1 (6 bases). This CDR3 region has 11 residues. V shed 5 bases and J shed 8 bases, with 7 bases lying between them. The germline V gene has CDR1 SEHNR and CDR2 FQNEAQ (reference sequence). The CDR3 loop reads CASSGGHEQFF. The CDR3 DNA is TGTGCCAGCAGCGGGGGCCATGAGCAGTTCTTC. Drawing the rest from reference TRBV7-9 and TRBJ2-1, the complete variable domain is DTGVSQNPRHKITKRGQNVTFRCDPISEHNRLYWYRQTLGQGPEFLTYFQNEAQLEKSRLLSDRFSAERPKGSFSTLEIQRTEQGDSAMYLCASSGGHEQFFGPGTRLTVL.

This chain links TRBV24-1 with TRBJ2-3, with a tentative D call TRBD2 (5 bases). Trimming left V 4 bases short and J 4 bases short, with 11 bases between. Germline loops: CDR1 KGHDR, CDR2 SFDVKD. The CDR3 runs to 14 residues. The CDR3 coding sequence is TGTGCCACCAGTGAGCGCTGGGAGTCAGATACGCAGTATTTT. This translates into CATSERWESDTQYF.

The J gene is TRBJ1-3, the V gene TRBV7-6, with no clear D. The V gene lost 1 base and the J gene lost 0 bases, with 7 bases spanning the gap. Germline CDR1 is SGHVS and CDR2 is FNYEAQ. CDR3 length equals 15 residues. The chain's CDR3 is CASSLGMASGNTIYF. The DNA of the CDR3 is TGTGCCAGCAGCTTAGGCATGGCCTCTGGAAACACCATATATTTT. Drawing the rest from reference TRBV7-6 and TRBJ1-3, the complete variable domain is GAGVSQSPRYKVTKRGQDVALRCDPISGHVSLYWYRQALGQGPEFLTYFNYEAQQDKSGLPNDRFSAERPEGSISTLTIQRTEQRDSAMYRCASSLGMASGNTIYFGEGSWLTVV.

This chain uses TRBV5-1 with TRBJ2-7; 7 bases are a match to TRBD1. Trimming took 0 bases from V and 6 from J; bases not matched to a gene: 3. CDR3 size: 13 residues. CDR1 is SGHRS and CDR2 is YFSETQ in the germline V gene. The CDR3 DNA reads as TGCGCCAGCAGCTTGGTGGCAGGGGGCGAGCAGTACTTC. Its translation is CASSLVAGGEQYF.

The chain carries TRBV28 and TRBJ1-4, with 8 positions matching TRBD1. After removal of 7 bases from V and 5 bases from J, the junction contained 15 bases not matched to a gene. Germline-derived CDR1 and CDR2 are MDHEN and SYDVKM. The CDR3 sequence is 17 residues long. Here the CDR3 DNA reads TGTGCCAGCAACTTCGGGGTAATAGGACAGGGCAATGAAAAACTGTTTTTT. Protein: CASNFGVIGQGNEKLFF. The complete variable domain, with remaining parts taken from reference TRBV28 and TRBJ1-4, reads DVKVTQSSRYLVKRTGEKVFLECVQDMDHENMFWYRQDPGLGLRLIYFSYDVKMKEKGDIPEGYSVSREKKERFSLILESASTNQTSMYLCASNFGVIGQGNEKLFFGSGTQLSVL.

V usage is TRBV9 and J usage is TRBJ2-2, with D hard to call. Germline V CDR1 and CDR2: SGDLS, YYNGEE. The V and J ends lost 4 bases and 0 bases respectively, with 13 bases between them. The CDR3 is made up of 16 amino acids. The CDR3 loop is CASSYAETSNTGELFF. As DNA, the CDR3 is TGTGCCAGCAGCTACGCCGAGACTTCGAACACCGGGGAGCTGTTTTTT. Variable domain in full (rest from reference TRBV9 and TRBJ2-2): DSGVTQTPKHLITATGQRVTLRCSPRSGDLSVYWYQQSLDQGLQFLIQYYNGEERAKGNILERFSAQQFPDLHSELNLSSLELGDSALYFCASSYAETSNTGELFFGEGSRLTVL.

The chain joins TRBV10-1 to TRBJ1-5, with D unclear. CDR3 length: 13 amino acids. From germline, CDR1 is WNHNN and CDR2 SYGVQD (reference sequence). Trimming took off 0 bases at V and 6 bases at J, with 6 bases between the two ends. The CDR3 here is CASSESISQPQHF. Here the CDR3 DNA reads TGCGCCAGCAGTGAGTCGATTAGTCAGCCCCAGCATTTT.

V is TRBV7-9 and J is TRBJ2-3, with TRBD1 matching 9 bases. In germline, CDR1 is SEHNR, CDR2 FQNEAQ (reference sequence). V shed 6 bases and J 2 bases; nucleotides not matched to a gene: 9. This CDR3 has 16 residues. CDR3 sequence: CASSRTGALITDTQYF. CDR3 coding DNA: TGTGCCAGCAGTCGGACAGGGGCCCTTATCACAGATACGCAGTATTTT.

This clone was seen a few times. This chain links TRBV7-3 with TRBJ2-2, with 9 bases that match TRBD2. The CDR3 loop spans 16 amino acids. CDR1 and CDR2 (germline): SGHTA, FQGTGA. The V gene end was trimmed by 1 base and the J gene end by 6 bases; junction bases not matched to a gene: 6. CDR3 sequence reads: CASSLNAGGVSGELFF. CDR3 in DNA: TGTGCCAGCAGCTTAAACGCGGGAGGGGTGTCCGGGGAGCTGTTTTTT.

A single count supports this clone. The rearrangement uses TRBV5-8 and TRBJ1-1; a weak D match, TRBD1 (6 bases). The CDR3 runs 15 residues. Germline V gene data show CDR1 as SGHTS and CDR2 as YDEGEE. With 7 bases removed from V and 1 base from J, the gap between germline ends came to 17 bases. The CDR3 reads CASPRGGRENTEAFF. The CDR3 nucleotides are TGTGCCAGCCCGAGGGGGGGTAGGGAGAACACTGAAGCTTTCTTT. Full variable domain (remainder filled in from reference TRBV5-8 and TRBJ1-1): EAGVTQSPTHLIKTRGQQATLRCSPISGHTSVYWYQQALGLGLQFLLWYDEGEERNRGNFPPRFSGRQFPNYSSELNVNALELEDSALYLCASPRGGRENTEAFFGQGTRLTVV.

This chain connects TRBV30 to TRBJ2-1, with a weak D call TRBD2 (6 bases). The CDR3 sequence is 15 residues long. Germline V gene sequence: CDR1 GTSNPN, CDR2 SVGIG (reference sequence). The CDR3 coding sequence is TGTGCATCCTACGCCAGGGAGGCCCCCCCCGGGGTCGGGTTCTTC. This translates into CASYAREAPPGVGFF.

This sequence joins TRBV7-7 and TRBJ2-7; 8 bases map to TRBD1. V shed 2 bases and J 3 bases; nucleotides not matched to a gene: 9. Germline CDR1 reads SSHAT; CDR2 reads FNYEAQ (reference sequence). The CDR3 sequence is 16 residues long. The CDR3 DNA sequence: TGTGCCAGCAGCTTATCGGGACAGGAAAAGGGCTACGAGCAGTACGTC. Its translation: CASSLSGQEKGYEQYV.

V gene TRBV11-2 combines with J gene TRBJ2-5, with D perhaps TRBD1 (5 bases). Germline CDR1 and CDR2: SGHAT and FQNNGV. V was shortened by 2 bases and J by 4 bases, with 17 bases between the two germline ends. The CDR3 covers 16 residues. CDR3 coding DNA: TGTGCCAGCAGCTTATCATCAAACGCAGGGCGAGAGACCCAGTACTTC. Translated: CASSLSSNAGRETQYF.

This rearrangement joins TRBV18 to TRBJ2-1; TRBD2 might be the D (6 bases). The CDR3 loop spans 14 amino acids. V was cut by 2 bases and J by 7 bases, with 12 bases left in between. CDR1 and CDR2 (germline): KGHSH, LQKENI. CDR3 region: CASSPGTSGNEQFF. The CDR3 region has the DNA TGTGCCAGCTCACCAGGGACTTCGGGAAATGAGCAGTTCTTC.

The CDR3 region is CASSFFRQGGDTQYF. The DNA for the CDR3 is TGTGCCAGCAGCTTTTTTAGACAGGGTGGAGATACGCAGTATTTT. The chain couples TRBV7-9 to TRBJ2-3; 7 nucleotides align to TRBD1. CDR3 length: 15 amino acids. V dropped 3 bases and J dropped 5; count of bases not matched to a gene: 8. Germline loops: CDR1 SEHNR, CDR2 FQNEAQ (reference sequence).

This sequence joins TRBV20-1 and TRBJ2-1; D ambiguous. The CDR3 has 11 amino acids. Germline loops: CDR1 DFQATT, CDR2 SNEGSKA (reference sequence). V dropped 5 bases and J dropped 5 bases, with 7 bases sitting between them. The CDR3 coding sequence is TGCAGTGCTCAACACCACAATGAGCAGTTCTTC. Protein: CSAQHHNEQFF.

The chain has TRBV11-2 and TRBJ1-6; weak D call: TRBD1 (6 bases). CDR3 length equals 15 residues. CDR1 and CDR2 (germline): SGHAT, FQNNGV. Trimming took off 3 bases at V and 7 bases at J, with 13 bases between the two ends. The CDR3 nucleotides read TGTGCCAGCAGCTTCCCAGGGGTGGGGAATTCACCCCTCCACTTT. It encodes CASSFPGVGNSPLHF.